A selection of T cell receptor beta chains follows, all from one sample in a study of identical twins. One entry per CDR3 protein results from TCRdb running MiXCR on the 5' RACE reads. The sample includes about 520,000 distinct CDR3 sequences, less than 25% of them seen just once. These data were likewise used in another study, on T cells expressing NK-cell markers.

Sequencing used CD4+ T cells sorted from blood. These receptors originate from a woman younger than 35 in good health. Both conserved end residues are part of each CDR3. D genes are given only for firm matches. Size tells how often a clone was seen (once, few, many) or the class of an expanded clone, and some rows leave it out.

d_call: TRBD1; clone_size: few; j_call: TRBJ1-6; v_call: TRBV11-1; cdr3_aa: CASSRRTGNSPLHF; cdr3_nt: TGTGCCAGCAGCCGAAGGACAGGGAATTCACCCCTCCACTTT
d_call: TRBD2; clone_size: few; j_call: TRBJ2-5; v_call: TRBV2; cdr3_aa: CASKSTSGGGTQYF; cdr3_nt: TGTGCCAGCAAATCGACTAGCGGGGGGGGGACCCAGTACTTC
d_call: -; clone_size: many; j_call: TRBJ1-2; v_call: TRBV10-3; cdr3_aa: CAISNPGGGLDGYTF; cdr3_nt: TGTGCCATCAGCAACCCCGGAGGGGGGCTAGATGGCTACACCTTC
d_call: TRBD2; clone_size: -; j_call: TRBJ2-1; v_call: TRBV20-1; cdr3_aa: CSARDLAAETYNEQFF; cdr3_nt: TGCAGTGCTAGAGATCTAGCGGCAGAGACCTACAATGAGCAGTTCTTC
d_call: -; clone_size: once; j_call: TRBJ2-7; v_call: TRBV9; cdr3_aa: CASSVQAYEQYF; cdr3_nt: TGTGCCAGCAGCGTACAAGCCTACGAGCAGTACTTC
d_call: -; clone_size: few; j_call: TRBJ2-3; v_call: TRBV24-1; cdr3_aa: CATSEPEDGTDTQYF; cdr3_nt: TGTGCCACCAGTGAACCCGAGGACGGCACAGATACGCAGTATTTT
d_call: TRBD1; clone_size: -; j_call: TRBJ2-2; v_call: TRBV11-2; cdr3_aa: CASSPDRVNTGELFF; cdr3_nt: TGTGCCAGCAGTCCCGACAGGGTGAACACCGGGGAGCTGTTTTTT
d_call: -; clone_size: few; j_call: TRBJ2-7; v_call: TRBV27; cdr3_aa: CASSLSRRTTYEQYF; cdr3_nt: TGTGCCAGCAGTTTATCGAGACGGACTACCTACGAGCAGTACTTC
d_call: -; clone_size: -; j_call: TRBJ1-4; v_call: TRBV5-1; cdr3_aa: CASSLVGDDEKLFF; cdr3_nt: TGCGCCAGCAGCTTGGTAGGGGATGATGAAAAACTGTTTTTT
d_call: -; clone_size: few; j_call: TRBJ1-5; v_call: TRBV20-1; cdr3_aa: CSGRGTLNQPQHF; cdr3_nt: TGCAGTGGGAGAGGGACACTTAATCAGCCCCAGCATTTT
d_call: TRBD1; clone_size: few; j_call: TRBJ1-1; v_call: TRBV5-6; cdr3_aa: CASRRRQGDTEAFF; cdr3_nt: TGTGCCAGCAGACGAAGGCAGGGGGACACTGAAGCTTTCTTT
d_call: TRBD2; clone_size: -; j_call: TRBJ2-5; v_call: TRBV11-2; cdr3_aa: CASSRRLAVETQYF; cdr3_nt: TGTGCCAGCAGCCGTCGACTAGCGGTAGAGACCCAGTACTTC
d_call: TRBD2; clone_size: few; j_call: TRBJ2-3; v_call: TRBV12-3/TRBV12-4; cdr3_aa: CASRTSGATDTQYF; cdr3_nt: TGTGCCAGCCGGACTAGCGGGGCCACAGATACGCAGTATTTT
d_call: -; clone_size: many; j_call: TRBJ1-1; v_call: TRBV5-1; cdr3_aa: CASSLTRAEAFF; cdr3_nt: TGCGCCAGCAGCTTGACGAGGGCTGAAGCTTTCTTT
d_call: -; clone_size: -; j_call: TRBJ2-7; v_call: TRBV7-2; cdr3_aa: CASSLAGSRSYEQYF; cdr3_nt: TGTGCCAGCAGCTTAGCGGGTAGCCGCTCCTACGAGCAGTACTTC
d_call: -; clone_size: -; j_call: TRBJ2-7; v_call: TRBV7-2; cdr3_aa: CASSLVRDYAFEQYF; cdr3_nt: TGTGCCAGCAGCTTAGTCAGGGATTACGCCTTCGAGCAGTACTTC
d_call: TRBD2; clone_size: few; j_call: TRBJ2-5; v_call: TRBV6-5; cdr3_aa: CASSYSTLAGEETQYF; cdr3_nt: TGTGCCAGCAGTTACTCGACGCTAGCGGGGGAAGAGACCCAGTACTTC
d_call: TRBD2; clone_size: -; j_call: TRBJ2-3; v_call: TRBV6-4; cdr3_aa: CASKPGLGDYTQYF; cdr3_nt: TGTGCCAGCAAACCGGGACTAGGAGATTATACGCAGTATTTT
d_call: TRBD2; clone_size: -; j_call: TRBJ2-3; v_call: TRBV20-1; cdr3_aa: CSVPTSGRGGDTQYF; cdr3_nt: TGCAGTGTTCCGACTAGCGGGAGAGGTGGAGATACGCAGTATTTT
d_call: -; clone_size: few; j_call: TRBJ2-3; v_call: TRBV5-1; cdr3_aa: CASTSWGATDTQYF; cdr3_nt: TGCGCCAGCACCTCTTGGGGGGCTACGGATACGCAGTATTTT
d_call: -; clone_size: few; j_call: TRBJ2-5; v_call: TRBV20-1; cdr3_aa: CSARVEGAVETQYF; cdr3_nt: TGCAGTGCTAGAGTGGAGGGGGCTGTCGAGACCCAGTACTTC
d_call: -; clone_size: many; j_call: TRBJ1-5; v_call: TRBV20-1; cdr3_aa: CSARAGNDQPQHF; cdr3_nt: TGCAGTGCTAGGGCGGGTAACGATCAGCCCCAGCATTTT
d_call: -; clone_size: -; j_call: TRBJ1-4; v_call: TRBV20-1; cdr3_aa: CSARDQGTLGEKLFF; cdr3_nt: TGCAGTGCTAGAGATCAGGGGACACTCGGGGAAAAACTGTTTTTT
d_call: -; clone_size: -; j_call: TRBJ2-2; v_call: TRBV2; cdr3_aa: CASSAPPGGRTGELFF; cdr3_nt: TGTGCCAGCAGTGCCCCACCCGGGGGACGAACCGGGGAGCTGTTTTTT
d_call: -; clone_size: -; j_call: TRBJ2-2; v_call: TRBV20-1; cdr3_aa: CSARDTGSTGELFF; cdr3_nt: TGCAGTGCTAGAGACACAGGGTCCACCGGGGAGCTGTTTTTT
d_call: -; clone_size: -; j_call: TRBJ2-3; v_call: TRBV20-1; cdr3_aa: CSAQNGGTATDTQYF; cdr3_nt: TGCAGTGCTCAAAACGGCGGGACAGCCACAGATACGCAGTATTTT
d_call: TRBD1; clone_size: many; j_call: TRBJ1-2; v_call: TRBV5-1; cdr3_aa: CASSLEGDSYGYTF; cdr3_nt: TGCGCCAGCAGCTTGGAGGGGGACAGCTATGGCTACACCTTC
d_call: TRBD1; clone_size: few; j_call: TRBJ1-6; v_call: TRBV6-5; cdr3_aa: CASSYSVGRGPGSPLHF; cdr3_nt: TGTGCCAGCAGTTACTCGGTTGGCAGGGGGCCGGGTTCACCCCTCCACTTT
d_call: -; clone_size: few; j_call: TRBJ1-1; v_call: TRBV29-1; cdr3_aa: CSVEHTEAFF; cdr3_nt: TGCAGCGTTGAACACACTGAAGCTTTCTTT
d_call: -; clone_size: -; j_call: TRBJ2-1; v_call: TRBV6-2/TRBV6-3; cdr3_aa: CASIKGGGSYNEQFF; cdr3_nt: TGTGCCAGCATCAAGGGGGGAGGGTCCTACAATGAGCAGTTCTTC
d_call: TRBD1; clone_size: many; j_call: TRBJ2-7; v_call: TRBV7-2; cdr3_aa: CASSATGTGVREQYF; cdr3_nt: TGTGCCAGCAGCGCAACCGGGACAGGCGTAAGGGAGCAGTACTTC
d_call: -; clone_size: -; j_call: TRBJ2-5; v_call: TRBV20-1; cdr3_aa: CSTAPRGQETQYF; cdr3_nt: TGCAGTACCGCGCCCCGGGGGCAAGAGACCCAGTACTTC